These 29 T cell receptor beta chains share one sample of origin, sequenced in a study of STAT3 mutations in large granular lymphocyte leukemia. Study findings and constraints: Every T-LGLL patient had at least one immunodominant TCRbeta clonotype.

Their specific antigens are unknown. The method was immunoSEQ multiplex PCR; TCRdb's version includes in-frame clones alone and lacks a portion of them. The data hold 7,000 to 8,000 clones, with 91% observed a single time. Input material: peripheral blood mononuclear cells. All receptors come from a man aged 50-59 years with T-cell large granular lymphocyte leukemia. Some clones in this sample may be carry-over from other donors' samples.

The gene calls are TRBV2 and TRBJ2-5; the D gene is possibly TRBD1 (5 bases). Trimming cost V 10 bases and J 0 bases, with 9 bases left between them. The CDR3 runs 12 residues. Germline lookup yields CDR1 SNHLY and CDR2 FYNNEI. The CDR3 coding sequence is TGTGCCATCCCGACAGACCAAGAGACCCAGTACTTC. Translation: CAIPTDQETQYF. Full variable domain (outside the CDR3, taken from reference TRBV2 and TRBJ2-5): EPEVTQTPSHQVTQMGQEVILRCVPISNHLYFYWYRQILGQKVEFLVSFYNNEISEKSEIFDDQFSVERPDGSNFTLKIRSTKLEDSAMYFCAIPTDQETQYFGPGTRLLVL.

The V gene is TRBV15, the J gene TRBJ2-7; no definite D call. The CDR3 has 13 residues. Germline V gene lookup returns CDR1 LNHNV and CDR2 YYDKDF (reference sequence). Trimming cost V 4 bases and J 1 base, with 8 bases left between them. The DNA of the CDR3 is TGTGCCACCAGCACGGGCAAGTCCTACGAGCAGTACTTC. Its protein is CATSTGKSYEQYF.

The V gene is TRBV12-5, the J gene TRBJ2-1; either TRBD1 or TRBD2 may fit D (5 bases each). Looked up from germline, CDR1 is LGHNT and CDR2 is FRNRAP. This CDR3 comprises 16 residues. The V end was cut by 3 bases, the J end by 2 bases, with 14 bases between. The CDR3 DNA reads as TGTGCTAGTGGTTTTAGCGTCCAAGGGGCCTACAATGAGCAGTTCTTC. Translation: CASGFSVQGAYNEQFF. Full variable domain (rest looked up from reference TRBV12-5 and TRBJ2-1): DARVTQTPRHKVTEMGQEVTMRCQPILGHNTVFWYRQTMMQGLELLAYFRNRAPLDDSGMPKDRFSAEMPDATLATLKIQPSEPRDSAVYFCASGFSVQGAYNEQFFGPGTRLTVL.

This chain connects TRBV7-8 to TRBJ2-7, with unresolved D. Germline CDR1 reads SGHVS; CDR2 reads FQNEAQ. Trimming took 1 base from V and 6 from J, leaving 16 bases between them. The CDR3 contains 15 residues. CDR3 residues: CASSLGTLGGAEQYF. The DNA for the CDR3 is TGTGCCAGCAGCTTAGGCACGTTAGGTGGTGCCGAGCAGTACTTC. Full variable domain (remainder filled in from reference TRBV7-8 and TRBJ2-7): GAGVSQSPRYKVAKRGQDVALRCDPISGHVSLFWYQQALGQGPEFLTYFQNEAQLDKSGLPSDRFFAERPEGSVSTLKIQRTQQEDSAVYLCASSLGTLGGAEQYFGPGTRLTVT.

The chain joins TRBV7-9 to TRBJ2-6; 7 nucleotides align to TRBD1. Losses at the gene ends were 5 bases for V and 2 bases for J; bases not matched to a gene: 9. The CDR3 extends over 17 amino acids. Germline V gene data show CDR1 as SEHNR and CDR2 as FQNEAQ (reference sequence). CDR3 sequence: CASSTRTGRPGANVLTF. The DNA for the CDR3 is TGTGCCAGCAGCACGAGGACAGGTCGCCCTGGGGCCAACGTCCTGACTTTC.

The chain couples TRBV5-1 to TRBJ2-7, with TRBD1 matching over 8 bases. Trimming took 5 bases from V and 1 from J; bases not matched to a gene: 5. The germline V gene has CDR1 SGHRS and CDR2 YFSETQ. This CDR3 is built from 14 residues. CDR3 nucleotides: TGCGCCAGCAGTAGGGACAGGCGGTCCTACGAGCAGTACTTC. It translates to CASSRDRRSYEQYF.

This CDR3 reads CASTSGKSEAFF. DNA of the CDR3: TGTGCCAGCACCTCGGGGAAGAGTGAAGCTTTCTTT. The chain recombines TRBV6-5 with TRBJ1-1; D gene uncertain. Looked up from germline, CDR1 is MNHEY and CDR2 is SVGAGI. The length of the CDR3 is 12 residues. V lost 7 bases and J lost 7, with 13 bases in between.

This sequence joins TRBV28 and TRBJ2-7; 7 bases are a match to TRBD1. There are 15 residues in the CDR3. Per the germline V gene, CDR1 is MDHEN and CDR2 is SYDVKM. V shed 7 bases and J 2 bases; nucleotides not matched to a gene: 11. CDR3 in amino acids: CASTSPGTDTYEQYF. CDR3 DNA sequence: TGTGCCAGCACCTCCCCCGGGACAGACACCTACGAGCAGTACTTC.

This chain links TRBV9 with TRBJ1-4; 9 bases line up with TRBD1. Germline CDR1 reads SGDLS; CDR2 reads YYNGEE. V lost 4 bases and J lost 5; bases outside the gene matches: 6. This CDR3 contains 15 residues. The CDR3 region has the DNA TGTGCCAGCAGCATACAGGGGGCGATGAATGAAAAACTGTTTTTT. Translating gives CASSIQGAMNEKLFF.

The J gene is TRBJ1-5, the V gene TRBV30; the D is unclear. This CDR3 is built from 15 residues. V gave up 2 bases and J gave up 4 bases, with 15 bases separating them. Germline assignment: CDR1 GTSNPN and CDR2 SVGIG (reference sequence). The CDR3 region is CAWSLYGRVNQPQHF. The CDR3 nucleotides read TGTGCCTGGAGTCTCTATGGACGGGTTAATCAGCCCCAGCATTTT.

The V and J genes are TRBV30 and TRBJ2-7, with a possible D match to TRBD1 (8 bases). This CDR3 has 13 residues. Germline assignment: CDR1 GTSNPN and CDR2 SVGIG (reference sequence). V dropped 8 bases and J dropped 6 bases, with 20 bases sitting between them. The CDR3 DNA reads TGTGCCGGGGAGGGGACAGGATGGGGCGAGCAGTACTTC. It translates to CAGEGTGWGEQYF.

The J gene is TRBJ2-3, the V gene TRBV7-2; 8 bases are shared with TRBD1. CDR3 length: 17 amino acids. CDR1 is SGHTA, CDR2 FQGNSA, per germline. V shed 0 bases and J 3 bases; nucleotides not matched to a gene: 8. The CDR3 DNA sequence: TGTGCCAGCAGCTTAGCGCAGGGGGCGTTTGGGACAGATACGCAGTATTTT. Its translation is CASSLAQGAFGTDTQYF.

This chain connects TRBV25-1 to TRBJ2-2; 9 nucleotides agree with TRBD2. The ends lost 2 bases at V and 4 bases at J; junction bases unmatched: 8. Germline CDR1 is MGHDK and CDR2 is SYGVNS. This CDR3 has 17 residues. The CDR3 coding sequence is TGTGCCAGCAGTGAAGGCCTAGCGGGGCACCCCACCGGGGAGCTGTTTTTT. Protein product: CASSEGLAGHPTGELFF.

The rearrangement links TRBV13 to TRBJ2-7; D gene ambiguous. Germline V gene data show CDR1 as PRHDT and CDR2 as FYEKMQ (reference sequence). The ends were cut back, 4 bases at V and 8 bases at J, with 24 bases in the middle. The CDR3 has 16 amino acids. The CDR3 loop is CASSSSDGWANFQQYF. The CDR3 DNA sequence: TGTGCCAGCAGCTCCTCTGATGGCTGGGCCAATTTTCAGCAGTACTTC.

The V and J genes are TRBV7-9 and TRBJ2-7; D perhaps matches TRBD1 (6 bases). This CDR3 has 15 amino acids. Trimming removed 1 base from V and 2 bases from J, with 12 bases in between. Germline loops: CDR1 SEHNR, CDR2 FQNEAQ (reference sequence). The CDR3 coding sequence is TGTGCCAGCAGCTTAGTGTCAGGGGTAACCTACGAGCAGTACTTC. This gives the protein CASSLVSGVTYEQYF.

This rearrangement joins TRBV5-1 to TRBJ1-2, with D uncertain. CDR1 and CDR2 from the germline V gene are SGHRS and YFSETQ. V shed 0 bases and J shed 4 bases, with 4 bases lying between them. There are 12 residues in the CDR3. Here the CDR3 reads CASSLDSYGYTF. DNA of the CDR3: TGCGCCAGCAGCTTGGACTCCTATGGCTACACCTTC.

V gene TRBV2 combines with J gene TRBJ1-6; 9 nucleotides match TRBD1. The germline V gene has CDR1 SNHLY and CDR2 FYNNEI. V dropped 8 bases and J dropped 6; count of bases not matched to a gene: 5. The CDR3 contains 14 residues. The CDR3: CASGQGQSNSPLHF. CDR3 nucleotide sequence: TGTGCCAGCGGACAGGGGCAGTCTAATTCACCCCTCCACTTT.

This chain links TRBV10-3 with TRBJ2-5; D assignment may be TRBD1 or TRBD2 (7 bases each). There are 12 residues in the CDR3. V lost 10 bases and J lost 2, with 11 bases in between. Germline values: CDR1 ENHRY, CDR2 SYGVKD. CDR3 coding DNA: TGTGCCACGGGGGGACAGCAAGAGACCCAGTACTTC. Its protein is CATGGQQETQYF.

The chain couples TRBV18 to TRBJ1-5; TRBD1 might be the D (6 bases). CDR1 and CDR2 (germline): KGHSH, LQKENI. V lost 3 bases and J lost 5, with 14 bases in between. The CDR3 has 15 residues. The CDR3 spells CASSPLLGADQPQHF. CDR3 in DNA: TGTGCCAGCTCACCTCTTTTGGGGGCGGATCAGCCCCAGCATTTT.

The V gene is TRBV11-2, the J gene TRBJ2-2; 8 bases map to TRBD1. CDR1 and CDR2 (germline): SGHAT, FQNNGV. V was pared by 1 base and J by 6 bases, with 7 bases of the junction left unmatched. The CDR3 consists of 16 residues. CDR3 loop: CASSLVRGRMSGELFF. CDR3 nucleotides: TGTGCCAGCAGCTTAGTCAGGGGGCGCATGTCCGGGGAGCTGTTTTTT.

CDR3 in amino acids: CASSKTGGLGEKLFF. The CDR3 DNA reads as TGTGCCAGCAGCAAAACAGGGGGTCTCGGTGAAAAACTGTTTTTT. V is TRBV7-3 and J is TRBJ1-4; TRBD1 matches 8 bases. The junction had 9 bases not matched to a gene; V was cut back by 5 bases and J by 7 bases. CDR1 SGHTA and CDR2 FQGTGA come from the germline V gene. This CDR3 has 15 amino acids.

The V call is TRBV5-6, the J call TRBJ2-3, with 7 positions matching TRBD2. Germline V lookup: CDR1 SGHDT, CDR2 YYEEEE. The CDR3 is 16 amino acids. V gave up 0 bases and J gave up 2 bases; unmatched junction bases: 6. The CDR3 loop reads CASSLDWEGSTDTQYF. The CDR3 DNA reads TGTGCCAGCAGCTTGGATTGGGAGGGGTCCACAGATACGCAGTATTTT.

CDR3 amino acids: CASSLVSEAFF. The CDR3 DNA reads TGTGCCAGCAGCTTAGTTTCTGAAGCTTTCTTT. V gene TRBV7-9 combines with J gene TRBJ1-1; unclear D gene. The germline V gene has CDR1 SEHNR and CDR2 FQNEAQ (reference sequence). The germline V and J ends were trimmed by 1 base and 6 bases, with 3 bases remaining between them. This CDR3 has 11 residues.

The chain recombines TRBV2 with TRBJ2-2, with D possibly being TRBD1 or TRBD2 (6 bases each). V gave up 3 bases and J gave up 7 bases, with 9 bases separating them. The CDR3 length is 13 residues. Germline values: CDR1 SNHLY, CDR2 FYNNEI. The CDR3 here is CASSERGDGELFF. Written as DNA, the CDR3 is TGTGCCAGCAGTGAGAGGGGGGACGGGGAGCTGTTTTTT.

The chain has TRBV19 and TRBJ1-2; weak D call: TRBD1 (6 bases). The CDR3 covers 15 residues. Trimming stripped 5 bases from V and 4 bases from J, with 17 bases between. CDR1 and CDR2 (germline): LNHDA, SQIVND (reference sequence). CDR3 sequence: CASSLHMTGSYGYTF. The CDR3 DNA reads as TGTGCCAGTAGTCTTCACATGACAGGTTCCTATGGCTACACCTTC. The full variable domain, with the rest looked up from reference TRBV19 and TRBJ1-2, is DGGITQSPKYLFRKEGQNVTLSCEQNLNHDAMYWYRQDPGQGLRLIYYSQIVNDFQKGDIAEGYSVSREKKESFPLTVTSAQKNPTAFYLCASSLHMTGSYGYTFGSGTRLTVV.

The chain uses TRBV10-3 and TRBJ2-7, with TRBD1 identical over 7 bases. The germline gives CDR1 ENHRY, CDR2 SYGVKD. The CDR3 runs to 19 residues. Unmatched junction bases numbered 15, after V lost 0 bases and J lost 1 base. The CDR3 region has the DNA TGTGCCATCAGTGAGTCAAGGGTGTTAAGGACAGGCCTTTCCTACGAGCAGTACTTC. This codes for CAISESRVLRTGLSYEQYF.

The CDR3 DNA follows: TGTGCCAGCAGCTCCCGACTAGCCGGCGGACGGGAGCAGTACTTC. Translation: CASSSRLAGGREQYF. The rearrangement joins TRBV11-2 to TRBJ2-7; 7 positions agree with TRBD2. The germline gives CDR1 SGHAT, CDR2 FQNNGV. J was trimmed by 7 bases and V by 4 bases; bases with no gene match: 13. CDR3 length equals 15 residues.

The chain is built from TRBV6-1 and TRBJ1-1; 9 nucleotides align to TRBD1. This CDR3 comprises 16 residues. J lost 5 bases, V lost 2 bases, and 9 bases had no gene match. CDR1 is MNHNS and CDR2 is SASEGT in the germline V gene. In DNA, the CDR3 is TGTGCCAGCAGTGAAATAGGGGGACAGGGTAGGACTGAAGCTTTCTTT. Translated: CASSEIGGQGRTEAFF.

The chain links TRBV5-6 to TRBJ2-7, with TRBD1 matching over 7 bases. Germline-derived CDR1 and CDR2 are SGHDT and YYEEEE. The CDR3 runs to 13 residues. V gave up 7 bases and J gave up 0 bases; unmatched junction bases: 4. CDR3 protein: CASQQGHSYEQYF. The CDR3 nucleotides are TGTGCCAGCCAACAGGGGCACTCCTACGAGCAGTACTTC.